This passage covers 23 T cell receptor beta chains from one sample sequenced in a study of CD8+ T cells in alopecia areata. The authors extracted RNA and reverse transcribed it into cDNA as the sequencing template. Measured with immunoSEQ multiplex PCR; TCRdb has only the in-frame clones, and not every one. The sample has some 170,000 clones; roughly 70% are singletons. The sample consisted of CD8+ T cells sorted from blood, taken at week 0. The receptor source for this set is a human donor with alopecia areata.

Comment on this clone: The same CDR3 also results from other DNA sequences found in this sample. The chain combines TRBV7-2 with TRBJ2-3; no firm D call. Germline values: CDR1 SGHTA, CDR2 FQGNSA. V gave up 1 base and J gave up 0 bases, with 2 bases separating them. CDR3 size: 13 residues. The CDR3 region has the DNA TGTGCCAGCAGCTTAGTCAGCACAGATACGCAGTATTTT. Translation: CASSLVSTDTQYF.

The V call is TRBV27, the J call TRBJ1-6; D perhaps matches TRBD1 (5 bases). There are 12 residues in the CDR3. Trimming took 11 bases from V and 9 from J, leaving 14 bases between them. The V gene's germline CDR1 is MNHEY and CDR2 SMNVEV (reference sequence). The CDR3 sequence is CASSPGGSPLHF. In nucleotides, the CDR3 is TGTGCCTCGAGCCCCGGGGGTTCACCCCTCCACTTT.

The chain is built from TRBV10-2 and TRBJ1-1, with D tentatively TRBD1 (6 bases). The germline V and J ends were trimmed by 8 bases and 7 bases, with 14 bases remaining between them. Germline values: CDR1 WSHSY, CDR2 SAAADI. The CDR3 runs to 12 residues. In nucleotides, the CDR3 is TGCGCCAGCTCATCCGGGACAATTGAAGCTTTCTTT. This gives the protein CASSSGTIEAFF.

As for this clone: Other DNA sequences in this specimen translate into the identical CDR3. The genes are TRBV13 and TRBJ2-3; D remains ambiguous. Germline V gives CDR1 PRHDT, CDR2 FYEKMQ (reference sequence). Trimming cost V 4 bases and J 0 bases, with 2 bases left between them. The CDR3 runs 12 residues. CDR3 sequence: CASSSSTDTQYF. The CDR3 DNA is TGTGCCAGCAGCTCTAGCACAGATACGCAGTATTTT.

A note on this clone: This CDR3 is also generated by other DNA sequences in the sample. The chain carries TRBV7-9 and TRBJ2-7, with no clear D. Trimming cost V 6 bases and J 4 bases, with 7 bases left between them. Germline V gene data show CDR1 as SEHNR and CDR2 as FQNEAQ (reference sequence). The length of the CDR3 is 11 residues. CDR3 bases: TGTGCCAGCAGTTTATCATACGAGCAGTACTTC. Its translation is CASSLSYEQYF.

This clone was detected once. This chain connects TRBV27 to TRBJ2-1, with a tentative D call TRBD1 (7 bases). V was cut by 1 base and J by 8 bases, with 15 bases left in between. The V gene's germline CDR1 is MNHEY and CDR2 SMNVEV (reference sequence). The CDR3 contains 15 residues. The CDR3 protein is CASSLYQGGIDEQFF. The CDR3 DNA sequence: TGTGCCAGCAGTTTATACCAGGGGGGTATCGATGAGCAGTTCTTC.

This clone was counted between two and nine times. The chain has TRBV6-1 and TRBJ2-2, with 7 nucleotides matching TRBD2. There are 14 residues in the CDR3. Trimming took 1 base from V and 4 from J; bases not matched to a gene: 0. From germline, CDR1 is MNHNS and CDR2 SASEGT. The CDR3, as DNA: TGTGCCAGCAGTGAAGGGACTAGCACCGGGGAGCTGTTTTTT. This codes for CASSEGTSTGELFF.

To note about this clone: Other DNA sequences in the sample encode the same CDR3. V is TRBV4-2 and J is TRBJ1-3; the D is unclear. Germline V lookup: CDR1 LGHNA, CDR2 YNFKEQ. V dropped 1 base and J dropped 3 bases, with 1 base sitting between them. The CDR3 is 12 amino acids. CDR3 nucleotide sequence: TGTGCCAGCAGCCAAGGTGGAAACACCATATATTTT. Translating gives CASSQGGNTIYF.

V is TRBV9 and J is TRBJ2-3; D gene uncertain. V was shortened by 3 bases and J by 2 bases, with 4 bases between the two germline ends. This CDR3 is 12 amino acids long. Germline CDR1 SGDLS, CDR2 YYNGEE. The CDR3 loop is CASSAYTDTQYF. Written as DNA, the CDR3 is TGTGCCAGCAGCGCCTACACAGATACGCAGTATTTT.

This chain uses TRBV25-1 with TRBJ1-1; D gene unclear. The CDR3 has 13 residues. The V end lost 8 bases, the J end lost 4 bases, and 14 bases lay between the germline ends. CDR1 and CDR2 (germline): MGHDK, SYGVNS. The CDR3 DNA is TGTGCCAGCCTTCCTCGGAAGAGCACTGAAGCTTTCTTT. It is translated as CASLPRKSTEAFF.

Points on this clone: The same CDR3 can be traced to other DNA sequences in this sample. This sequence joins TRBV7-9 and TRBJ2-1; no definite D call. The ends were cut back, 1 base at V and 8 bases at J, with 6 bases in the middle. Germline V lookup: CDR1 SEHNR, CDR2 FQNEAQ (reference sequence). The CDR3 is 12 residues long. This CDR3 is CASSLGGYEQFF. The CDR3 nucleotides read TGTGCCAGCAGCTTAGGAGGATATGAGCAGTTCTTC.

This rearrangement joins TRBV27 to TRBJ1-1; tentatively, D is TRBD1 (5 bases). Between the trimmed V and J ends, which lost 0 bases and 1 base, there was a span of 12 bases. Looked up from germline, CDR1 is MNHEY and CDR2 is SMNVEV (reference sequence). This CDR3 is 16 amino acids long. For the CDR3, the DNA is TGTGCCAGCAGTTTATCCCCCAACCAGGGGAACACTGAAGCTTTCTTT. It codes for CASSLSPNQGNTEAFF.

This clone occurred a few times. The DNA for the CDR3 is TGCAGCGTTGAGAGCGGGGGGGGCCTAATGAACACTGAAGCTTTCTTT. This encodes CSVESGGGLMNTEAFF. This rearrangement joins TRBV29-1 to TRBJ1-1; D is perhaps TRBD1 (6 bases). Germline-derived CDR1 and CDR2 are SQVTM and ANQGSEA. This CDR3 is built from 16 residues. V was clipped by 3 bases and J by 0 bases, with 17 bases between them.

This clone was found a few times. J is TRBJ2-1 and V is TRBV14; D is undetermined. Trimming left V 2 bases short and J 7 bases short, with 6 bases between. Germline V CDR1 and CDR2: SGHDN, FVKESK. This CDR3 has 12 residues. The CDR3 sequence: CASSQRKNEQFF. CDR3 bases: TGTGCCAGCAGCCAAAGGAAAAATGAGCAGTTCTTC.

CDR3 protein: CASSGMLSGANVLTF. CDR3 in DNA: TGTGCCAGCAGCGGGATGCTCTCTGGGGCCAACGTCCTGACTTTC. The J gene is TRBJ2-6, the V gene TRBV9; D is ambiguous. CDR3 length: 15 amino acids. Germline values: CDR1 SGDLS, CDR2 YYNGEE. V lost 3 bases and J lost 0, with 7 bases in between.

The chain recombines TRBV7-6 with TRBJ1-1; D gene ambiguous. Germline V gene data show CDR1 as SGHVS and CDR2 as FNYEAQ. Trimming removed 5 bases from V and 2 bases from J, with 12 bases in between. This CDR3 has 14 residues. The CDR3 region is CASSPYVSNTEAFF. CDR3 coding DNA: TGTGCCAGCAGCCCATACGTATCAAACACTGAAGCTTTCTTT.

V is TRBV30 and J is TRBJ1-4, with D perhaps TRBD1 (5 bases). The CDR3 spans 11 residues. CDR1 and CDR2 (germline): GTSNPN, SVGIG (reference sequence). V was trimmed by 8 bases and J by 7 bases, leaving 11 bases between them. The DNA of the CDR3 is TGTGCCGCAGACAGCGTTGAAAAACTGTTTTTT. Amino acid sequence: CAADSVEKLFF.

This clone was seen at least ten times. The DNA for the CDR3 is TGCGCCAGCAGCCAAGGACTTTTGTCCTACAATGAGCAGTTCTTC. Protein sequence: CASSQGLLSYNEQFF. The gene calls are TRBV4-1 and TRBJ2-1; D not resolved. The germline gives CDR1 MGHRA, CDR2 YSYEKL. The CDR3 runs 15 residues. The germline V and J ends were trimmed by 1 base and 1 base, with 8 bases remaining between them.

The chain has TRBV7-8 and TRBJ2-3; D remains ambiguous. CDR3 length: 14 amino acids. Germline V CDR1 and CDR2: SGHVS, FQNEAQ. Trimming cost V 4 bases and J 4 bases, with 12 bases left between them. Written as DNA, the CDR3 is TGTGCCAGCAGCTCCCAATTCCGCGCAGATACGCAGTATTTT. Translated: CASSSQFRADTQYF.

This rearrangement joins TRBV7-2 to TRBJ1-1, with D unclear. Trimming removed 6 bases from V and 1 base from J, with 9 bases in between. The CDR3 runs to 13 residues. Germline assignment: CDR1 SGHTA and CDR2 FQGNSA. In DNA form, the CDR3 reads TGTGCCAGCAGACCCGGGTGGAACACTGAAGCTTTCTTT. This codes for CASRPGWNTEAFF.

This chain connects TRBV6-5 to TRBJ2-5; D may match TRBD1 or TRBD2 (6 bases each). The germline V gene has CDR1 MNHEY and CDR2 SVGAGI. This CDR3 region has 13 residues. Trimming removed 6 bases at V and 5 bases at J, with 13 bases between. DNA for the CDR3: TGTGCCAGCAGCCGCGGGACACAGGAGACCCAGTACTTC. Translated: CASSRGTQETQYF.

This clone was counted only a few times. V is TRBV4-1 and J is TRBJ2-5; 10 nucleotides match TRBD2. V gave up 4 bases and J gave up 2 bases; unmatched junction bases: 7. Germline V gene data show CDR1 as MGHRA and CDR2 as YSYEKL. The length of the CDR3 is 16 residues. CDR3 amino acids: CASSPRVAGGQETQYF. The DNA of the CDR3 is TGCGCCAGCAGCCCCCGGGTAGCGGGGGGACAAGAGACCCAGTACTTC.

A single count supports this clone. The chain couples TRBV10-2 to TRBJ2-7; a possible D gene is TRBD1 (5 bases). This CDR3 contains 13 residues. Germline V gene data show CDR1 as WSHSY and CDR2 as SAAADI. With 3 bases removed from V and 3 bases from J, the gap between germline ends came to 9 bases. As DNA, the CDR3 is TGCGCCAGCAGTGAATGGCAGGGCTACGAGCAGTACTTC. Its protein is CASSEWQGYEQYF.